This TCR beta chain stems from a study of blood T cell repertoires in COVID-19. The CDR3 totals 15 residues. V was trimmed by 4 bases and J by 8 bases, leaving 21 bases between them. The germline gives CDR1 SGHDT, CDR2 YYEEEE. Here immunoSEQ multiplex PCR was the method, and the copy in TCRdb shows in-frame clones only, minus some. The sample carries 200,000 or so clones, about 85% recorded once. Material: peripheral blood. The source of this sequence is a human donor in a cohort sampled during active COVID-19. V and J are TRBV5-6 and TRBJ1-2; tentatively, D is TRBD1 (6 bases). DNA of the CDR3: TGTGCCAGCAGCCTCATCGGAGGTGGGGGCTTCGGCTACACCTTC. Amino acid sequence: CASSLIGGGGFGYTF.